One and the same sample provided the 7 T cell receptor beta chains below, sequenced in a study of identical twins. MiXCR, applied by TCRdb to the 5' RACE reads, yields one record per CDR3 protein. This table holds 500,000 or so distinct CDR3 sequences, roughly a fifth found once. A further study also used this sample, focusing on T cells expressing NK-cell markers.

Sequencing used CD4+ T cells sorted from blood. The receptors stem from a woman aged 18-29 years in good health.

This chain uses TRBV12-3 or TRBV12-4 with TRBJ1-6; D is possibly TRBD1 (5 bases). This CDR3 has 14 amino acids. V was cut by 4 bases and J by 9 bases, with 13 bases left in between. In nucleotides, the CDR3 is TGTGCCAGCAGTTGGACAAGCTCGGGTTCACCCCTCCACTTT. It yields the protein CASSWTSSGSPLHF.

The V call is TRBV20-1, the J call TRBJ2-3; either TRBD1 or TRBD2 may supply D (6 bases each). Trimming removed 5 bases from V and 1 base from J, with 10 bases in between. Per germline, CDR1 DFQATT and CDR2 SNEGSKA (reference sequence). This CDR3 is built from 13 residues. The CDR3 bases are TGCAGTGCTGAGGGGGGCGGCACAGATACGCAGTATTTT. This codes for CSAEGGGTDTQYF.

This clonotype was observed a handful of times. This rearrangement joins TRBV5-8 to TRBJ2-5; 8 bases match TRBD1. With 9 bases clipped from V and 5 bases from J, the junction kept 12 bases outside the gene matches. Germline CDR1 SGHTS, CDR2 YDEGEE. The CDR3 runs to 14 residues. CDR3 loop: CATPKGAGGETQYF. The CDR3 coding sequence is TGTGCCACCCCCAAGGGGGCAGGGGGCGAGACCCAGTACTTC.

This rearrangement joins TRBV6-2 or TRBV6-3 to TRBJ2-1, with 8 positions matching TRBD1. V lost 5 bases and J lost 8; bases outside the gene matches: 11. The CDR3 runs 15 residues. Germline CDR1 is MNHEY and CDR2 is SVGEGT. The CDR3: CASSHRGEWGYEQFF. In nucleotides, the CDR3 is TGTGCCAGCAGTCACAGGGGGGAGTGGGGCTATGAGCAGTTCTTC.

This clonotype was observed a handful of times. The CDR3 DNA is TGTGCCAGCAGCTTAGTTCCATCGGGGACTAGCGGGAAACCGGGTGAGCAGTTCTTC. Translating it yields CASSLVPSGTSGKPGEQFF. This rearrangement joins TRBV7-7 to TRBJ2-1; 13 positions agree with TRBD2. The V gene end was trimmed by 1 base and the J gene end by 9 bases; junction bases not matched to a gene: 15. The germline CDR1 and CDR2 sequences are SSHAT and FNYEAQ (reference sequence). The CDR3 is 19 residues long.

The chain has TRBV29-1 and TRBJ2-7; no reliable D call. The CDR3 runs 14 residues. V was pared by 6 bases and J by 0 bases, with 15 bases between. Germline V lookup: CDR1 SQVTM, CDR2 ANQGSEA. For the CDR3, the DNA is TGCAGCGTAATGGAAACTCTGGTCTCCTACGAGCAGTACTTC. This encodes CSVMETLVSYEQYF.

This clonotype showed up many times. The chain has TRBV18 and TRBJ1-5, with 9 bases identical to TRBD1. V lost 4 bases, J lost 7 bases, and 2 bases stayed unmatched. The CDR3 spans 13 residues. Germline V gene data show CDR1 as KGHSH and CDR2 as LQKENI. CDR3 bases: TGTGCCAGCTCACGGACAGGGGAACAGCCCCAGCATTTT. Protein sequence: CASSRTGEQPQHF.